Shown below are 17 T cell receptor beta chains from a single sample sequenced in a study of beta chain features in type 1 diabetes. The whole isolated RNA underwent reverse transcription, so sequencing captured expressed TCRB transcripts. Generated by immunoSEQ multiplex PCR, the TCRdb table keeps only in-frame clones and is missing some. The table lists just over 600,000 clones, less than 20% of them singletons. The sequenced sample consisted of naive CD4+ T cells from blood. All receptors come from a man aged 18 to 29 in good health.

This clone was counted between two and nine times. The chain carries TRBV27 and TRBJ2-7; the match to TRBD2 covers 13 bases. Germline assignment: CDR1 MNHEY and CDR2 SMNVEV (reference sequence). The CDR3 has 17 amino acids. Trimming at V came to 5 bases and at J to 7 bases, leaving 14 bases not matched to a gene. The CDR3 is CASSLRLAGGGGGEQYF. CDR3 DNA: TGTGCCAGCAGTCTGAGACTAGCGGGAGGAGGAGGAGGTGAGCAGTACTTC.

This clone showed up just a few times. The rearrangement uses TRBV5-4 and TRBJ1-1; no clear D gene. Germline-derived CDR1 and CDR2 are SGHNT and YYREEE (reference sequence). The CDR3 runs 15 residues. V was shortened by 5 bases and J by 1 base, with 15 bases between the two germline ends. This chain's CDR3 is CASRLDRWQNTEAFF. CDR3 DNA sequence: TGTGCCAGCAGGCTGGACCGTTGGCAGAACACTGAAGCTTTCTTT.

In its sample, this clone was seen a few times. The rearrangement links TRBV30 to TRBJ2-1; D unclear. Germline CDR1 is GTSNPN and CDR2 is SVGIG (reference sequence). The CDR3 length is 12 residues. With 7 bases removed from V and 6 bases from J, the gap between germline ends came to 13 bases. CDR3 coding DNA: TGTGCCTCTCTAGGGTGGGTCAATGAGCAGTTCTTC. Translating it yields CASLGWVNEQFF.

The rearrangement uses TRBV9 and TRBJ2-6; TRBD1 matches 9 bases. Germline V gene sequence: CDR1 SGDLS, CDR2 YYNGEE. Trimming cost V 1 base and J 6 bases; bases outside gene matches: 5. The CDR3 is 16 residues long. This CDR3 reads CASSVRRQGVANVLTF. The CDR3 coding sequence is TGTGCCAGCAGCGTAAGGAGACAGGGGGTGGCCAACGTCCTGACTTTC.

The chain combines TRBV7-2 with TRBJ1-2, with 11 bases identical to TRBD1. CDR3 length: 16 residues. Per germline, CDR1 SGHTA and CDR2 FQGNSA. J gave up 5 bases and V 0 bases, and 5 bases lay outside the gene matches. CDR3 nucleotides: TGTGCCAGCAGCTTAGCCGGGACAGGGGGATTTTATGGCTACACCTTC. It specifies CASSLAGTGGFYGYTF.

The V gene is TRBV7-9, the J gene TRBJ2-7, with 7 bases that match TRBD1. The CDR3 contains 18 residues. The junction had 16 bases not matched to a gene; V was cut back by 5 bases and J by 0 bases. The germline V gene encodes CDR1 SEHNR and CDR2 FQNEAQ (reference sequence). The CDR3 DNA is TGTGCCAGCAGCCTAAGGGGAGAGGGGGCCTCCTCCTCCTACGAGCAGTACTTC. It translates to CASSLRGEGASSSYEQYF.

The CDR3 is CASSNRVGGRKEKLFF. The CDR3 region has the DNA TGTGCCAGCAGCAATCGCGTAGGGGGGCGGAAGGAAAAACTGTTTTTT. The rearrangement joins TRBV27 to TRBJ1-4; D might be TRBD1 (6 bases). Germline lookup yields CDR1 MNHEY and CDR2 SMNVEV (reference sequence). This CDR3 spans 16 amino acids. The V end lost 6 bases, the J end lost 8 bases, and 22 bases lay between the germline ends. Based on the CDR3 plus reference TRBV27 and TRBJ1-4, the full variable domain is EAQVTQNPRYLITVTGKKLTVTCSQNMNHEYMSWYRQDPGLGLRQIYYSMNVEVTDKGDVPEGYKVSRKEKRNFPLILESPSPNQTSLYFCASSNRVGGRKEKLFFGSGTQLSVL.

This sequence joins TRBV7-2 and TRBJ1-2; D gene uncertain. CDR3 size: 13 residues. CDR1 SGHTA and CDR2 FQGNSA come from the germline V gene. V shed 5 bases and J shed 4 bases, with 11 bases lying between them. Here the CDR3 reads CASSQGQFYGYTF. In DNA form, the CDR3 reads TGTGCCAGCAGCCAAGGGCAGTTCTATGGCTACACCTTC.

V gene TRBV28 combines with J gene TRBJ2-7, with D unresolved. Germline V lookup: CDR1 MDHEN, CDR2 SYDVKM. The CDR3 is made up of 12 amino acids. V was trimmed by 1 base and J by 4 bases, leaving 5 bases between them. The CDR3 DNA reads TGTGCCAGCAGTTTATACACATACGAGCAGTACTTC. Translated: CASSLYTYEQYF.

The CDR3 region is CASSLRGGTGELFF. The CDR3 region has the DNA TGTGCCAGCAGCTTAAGAGGGGGCACCGGGGAGCTGTTTTTT. The J gene is TRBJ2-2, the V gene TRBV5-4; D might be TRBD1 (6 bases). Germline CDR1 reads SGHNT; CDR2 reads YYREEE (reference sequence). The CDR3 consists of 14 residues. Trimming stripped 2 bases from V and 4 bases from J, with 9 bases between.

A few counts support this clone. This chain connects TRBV13 to TRBJ2-1, with a possible D match to TRBD2 (6 bases). Deletions cut 4 bases from V and 15 bases from J, with 22 bases between. Germline V gives CDR1 PRHDT, CDR2 FYEKMQ (reference sequence). CDR3 length: 14 residues. The CDR3 sequence is CASSSSRDFPLLFF. DNA for the CDR3: TGTGCCAGCAGCTCGTCCCGGGACTTTCCTCTGCTGTTCTTC.

This chain's CDR3 is CASSRPLGGRTPYNEQFF. Written as DNA, the CDR3 is TGTGCCAGCAGCCGTCCGTTAGGGGGCCGAACCCCCTACAATGAGCAGTTCTTC. V gene TRBV7-2 combines with J gene TRBJ2-1; TRBD1 agrees at 7 bases. The germline CDR1 and CDR2 sequences are SGHTA and FQGNSA. Trimming at V came to 5 bases and at J to 2 bases, leaving 15 bases not matched to a gene. This CDR3 contains 18 residues.

The CDR3, as DNA: TGTGCCAGCAGCTTAGTCCCCGGACAGATCATGAACACTGAAGCTTTCTTT. It codes for CASSLVPGQIMNTEAFF. The chain combines TRBV7-2 with TRBJ1-1; weak D call: TRBD1 (6 bases). In germline, CDR1 is SGHTA, CDR2 FQGNSA. Trimming removed 1 base at V and 0 bases at J, with 15 bases between. The CDR3 runs to 17 residues.

This clone was counted between two and nine times. V and J are TRBV4-1 and TRBJ1-2; D remains ambiguous. The CDR3 loop spans 14 amino acids. The germline gives CDR1 MGHRA, CDR2 YSYEKL. V was pared by 4 bases and J by 4 bases, with 13 bases between. The CDR3: CASSRDHGPYGYTF. The CDR3, as DNA: TGCGCCAGCAGCCGAGACCACGGTCCCTATGGCTACACCTTC.

Notes on this clone: The sample holds other DNA sequences that translate to the same CDR3. The CDR3 spells CASSPGTSGRYEQYF. The CDR3 DNA sequence: TGTGCCAGCAGCCCAGGGACTAGCGGGAGGTACGAGCAGTACTTC. The chain joins TRBV28 to TRBJ2-7; 15 bases agree with TRBD2. In germline, CDR1 is MDHEN, CDR2 SYDVKM. V was pared by 6 bases and J by 4 bases, with 4 bases of the junction left unmatched. This CDR3 contains 15 residues. Combining the CDR3 with reference TRBV28 and TRBJ2-7 gives the whole variable domain DVKVTQSSRYLVKRTGEKVFLECVQDMDHENMFWYRQDPGLGLRLIYFSYDVKMKEKGDIPEGYSVSREKKERFSLILESASTNQTSMYLCASSPGTSGRYEQYFGPGTRLTVT.

This clone was observed a handful of times. The chain uses TRBV7-9 and TRBJ2-1, with 8 bases lining up with TRBD1. The CDR3 has 15 amino acids. The V gene end was trimmed by 6 bases and the J gene end by 4 bases; junction bases not matched to a gene: 8. CDR1 is SEHNR and CDR2 is FQNEAQ in the germline V gene (reference sequence). CDR3 in amino acids: CASSPGGDRYNEQFF. The CDR3, as DNA: TGTGCCAGCAGTCCCGGTGGGGACAGGTACAATGAGCAGTTCTTC.

The chain employs TRBV7-9 and TRBJ2-5, with TRBD1 as a possible D gene (5 bases). The CDR3 is made up of 16 amino acids. Per germline, CDR1 SEHNR and CDR2 FQNEAQ (reference sequence). Trimming stripped 1 base from V and 2 bases from J, with 14 bases between. The CDR3 DNA is TGTGCCAGCAGCTTAGATCCAGGGCAGGGACAAGAGACCCAGTACTTC. Amino acids: CASSLDPGQGQETQYF.